One sample yielded the 17 T cell receptor beta chains listed below, sequenced in a study of blood T cell repertoires in COVID-19. The method was immunoSEQ multiplex PCR; TCRdb's version includes in-frame clones alone and lacks a portion of them. The data hold more than 150,000 clones, with over 70% observed a single time. Material for sequencing was peripheral blood. These receptors were taken from a man between 60 and 75 years old with active or convalescent COVID-19.

The V gene is TRBV5-1, the J gene TRBJ2-1, with a weak D call TRBD2 (7 bases). CDR1 and CDR2 from the germline V gene are SGHRS and YFSETQ. This CDR3 region has 14 residues. V was shortened by 1 base and J by 9 bases, with 14 bases between the two germline ends. This CDR3 reads CASSLQGRGREQFF. The CDR3 nucleotides read TGCGCCAGCAGCTTGCAAGGGCGGGGGCGTGAGCAGTTCTTC.

CDR3 protein: CASFRGNTEAFF. CDR3 nucleotides: TGTGCCAGCTTTCGAGGGAACACTGAAGCTTTCTTT. This rearrangement joins TRBV6-5 to TRBJ1-1; D is uncertain. Germline V gene sequence: CDR1 MNHEY, CDR2 SVGAGI. The CDR3 covers 12 residues. V lost 8 bases to trimming and J lost 1 base, with 8 bases between them.

V gene TRBV4-2 combines with J gene TRBJ2-1; D is unclear. Germline V gene data show CDR1 as LGHNA and CDR2 as YNFKEQ. V gave up 3 bases and J gave up 5 bases, with 11 bases separating them. The CDR3 runs 14 residues. CDR3 residues: CASSQRRTNNEQFF. The CDR3 DNA reads TGTGCCAGCAGCCAGCGGAGAACTAACAATGAGCAGTTCTTC.

The J gene is TRBJ1-6, the V gene TRBV18; D unresolved. This CDR3 contains 13 residues. Germline-derived CDR1 and CDR2 are KGHSH and LQKENI. The V and J ends lost 5 bases and 10 bases respectively, with 12 bases between them. The CDR3 loop is CASSDLALSPLHF. The CDR3, as DNA: TGTGCCAGCTCAGACCTGGCACTATCACCCCTCCACTTT.

This chain joins TRBV21-1 and TRBJ2-7; TRBD1 is taken as the D call from the table, unchecked against the DNA. TRBV21-1 counts as a pseudogene. This CDR3 region has 16 residues. The CDR3 loop reads CASSNGQGHPTYEQYF. Written as DNA, the CDR3 is TGTGCCAGCAGCAACGGACAGGGGCATCCTACCTACGAGCAGTACTTC.

This clone was detected a few times. The V call is TRBV5-1, the J call TRBJ2-7, with TRBD1 matching 12 bases. V shed 4 bases, J shed 0 bases, and the junction held 8 bases outside the gene matches. The CDR3 is 17 residues long. Per the germline V gene, CDR1 is SGHRS and CDR2 is YFSETQ. The CDR3, as DNA: TGCGCCAGCAGCGGCGGGACAGGGGGCTTCTTCTCCTACGAGCAGTACTTC. Protein: CASSGGTGGFFSYEQYF. Full variable domain (outside the CDR3, taken from reference TRBV5-1 and TRBJ2-7): KAGVTQTPRYLIKTRGQQVTLSCSPISGHRSVSWYQQTPGQGLQFLFEYFSETQRNKGNFPGRFSGRQFSNSRSEMNVSTLELGDSALYLCASSGGTGGFFSYEQYFGPGTRLTVT.

J is TRBJ2-3 and V is TRBV5-1; no reliable D call. The CDR3 has 15 amino acids. Per the germline V gene, CDR1 is SGHRS and CDR2 is YFSETQ. Trimming cost V 4 bases and J 2 bases, with 14 bases left between them. The CDR3 sequence is CASSRSQTNTDTQYF. Written as DNA, the CDR3 is TGCGCCAGCAGCCGCTCCCAGACAAACACAGATACGCAGTATTTT.

This chain connects TRBV18 to TRBJ2-2, with 7 bases lining up with TRBD2. Trimming cost V 3 bases and J 5 bases; bases outside gene matches: 9. Germline CDR1 is KGHSH and CDR2 is LQKENI. CDR3 length equals 16 residues. The CDR3 spells CASSPPSGGETGELFF. CDR3 coding DNA: TGTGCCAGCTCACCCCCTAGCGGAGGGGAGACCGGGGAGCTGTTTTTT.

The V and J genes are TRBV30 and TRBJ1-5; TRBD1 matches at 8 bases. CDR1 and CDR2 (germline): GTSNPN, SVGIG (reference sequence). CDR3 length equals 15 residues. V was clipped by 3 bases and J by 2 bases; unmatched bases: 6. The DNA for the CDR3 is TGTGCCTGGAGACCACAGGGGGAAGGCAATCAGCCCCAGCATTTT. Translation: CAWRPQGEGNQPQHF.

This clone was picked up a small number of times. The gene calls are TRBV27 and TRBJ2-3; possible D gene TRBD2, 6 bases. The ends were cut back, 1 base at V and 2 bases at J, with 7 bases in the middle. Germline V CDR1 and CDR2: MNHEY, SMNVEV (reference sequence). The CDR3 has 14 residues. The CDR3 protein is CASSLLAVTDTQYF. The CDR3 bases are TGTGCCAGCAGTTTATTAGCGGTCACAGATACGCAGTATTTT.

The chain recombines TRBV12-3 or TRBV12-4 with TRBJ1-1; D is uncertain. This CDR3 has 12 amino acids. V shed 7 bases and J shed 0 bases, with 6 bases lying between them. In DNA, the CDR3 is TGTGCCAGCACCTCCTTGAACACTGAAGCTTTCTTT. Its translation: CASTSLNTEAFF.

The CDR3 sequence: CASSYGEGGPADTQYF. In nucleotides, the CDR3 is TGTGCCAGCAGTTACGGGGAGGGAGGGCCCGCAGATACGCAGTATTTT. The rearrangement uses TRBV6-5 and TRBJ2-3; 7 bases agree with TRBD2. The CDR3 has 16 residues. V lost 2 bases and J lost 4; bases outside the gene matches: 9. CDR1 and CDR2 (germline): MNHEY, SVGAGI.

This clone was seen only a few times. The rearrangement joins TRBV18 to TRBJ2-1; TRBD2 matches at 13 bases. This CDR3 contains 17 residues. Germline values: CDR1 KGHSH, CDR2 LQKENI. V lost 1 base to trimming and J lost 0 bases; unmatched junction nucleotides: 0. Written as DNA, the CDR3 is TGTGCCAGCTCACCACGGACTAGCGGGAGCTCCTACAATGAGCAGTTCTTC. Translation gives CASSPRTSGSSYNEQFF.

The chain has TRBV24-1 and TRBJ2-3; 11 nucleotides align to TRBD2. J lost 2 bases, V lost 9 bases, and 6 bases had no gene match. CDR1 and CDR2 from the germline V gene are KGHDR and SFDVKD. CDR3 length equals 15 residues. CDR3 in DNA: TGTGCCACCTCCCGGACTAGCGGGCCCACAGATACGCAGTATTTT. This sequence encodes CATSRTSGPTDTQYF.

This chain uses TRBV2 with TRBJ2-1, with D tentatively TRBD2 (6 bases). Trimming left V 4 bases short and J 7 bases short, with 17 bases between. CDR3 length equals 15 residues. The germline V gene has CDR1 SNHLY and CDR2 FYNNEI. This chain's CDR3 is CASSGSSGSRNEQFF. In nucleotides, the CDR3 is TGTGCCAGCAGTGGTTCAAGCGGGTCTAGGAATGAGCAGTTCTTC.

This clone was seen ten or more times. The chain combines TRBV18 with TRBJ1-3; no clear D. Germline CDR1 is KGHSH and CDR2 is LQKENI. CDR3 length equals 17 residues. V was pared by 3 bases and J by 0 bases, with 15 bases between. This CDR3 reads CASSPIRVRSSGNTIYF. The CDR3 DNA reads TGTGCCAGCTCACCCATACGCGTGCGGAGCTCTGGAAACACCATATATTTT.

V usage is TRBV5-8 and J usage is TRBJ2-7; a possible D gene is TRBD2 (7 bases). This CDR3 has 16 amino acids. V lost 0 bases to trimming and J lost 0 bases, with 13 bases between them. Germline CDR1 reads SGHTS; CDR2 reads YDEGEE. The CDR3 nucleotides read TGTGCCAGCAGCTTGGTATGGCGGGGGCCCTCCTACGAGCAGTACTTC. The encoded protein is CASSLVWRGPSYEQYF.